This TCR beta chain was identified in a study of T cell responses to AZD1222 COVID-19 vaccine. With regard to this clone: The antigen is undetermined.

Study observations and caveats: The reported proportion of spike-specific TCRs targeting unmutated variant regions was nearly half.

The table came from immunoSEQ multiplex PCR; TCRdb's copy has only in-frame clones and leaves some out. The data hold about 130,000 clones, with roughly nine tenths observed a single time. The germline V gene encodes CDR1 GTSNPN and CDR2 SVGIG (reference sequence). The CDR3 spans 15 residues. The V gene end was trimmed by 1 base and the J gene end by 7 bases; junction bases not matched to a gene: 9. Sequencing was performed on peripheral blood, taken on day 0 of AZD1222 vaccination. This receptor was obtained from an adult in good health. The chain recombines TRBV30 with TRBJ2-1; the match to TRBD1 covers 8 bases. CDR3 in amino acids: CAWSAPDRDRNEQFF. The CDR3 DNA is TGTGCCTGGAGTGCTCCGGACAGGGATAGGAATGAGCAGTTCTTC.